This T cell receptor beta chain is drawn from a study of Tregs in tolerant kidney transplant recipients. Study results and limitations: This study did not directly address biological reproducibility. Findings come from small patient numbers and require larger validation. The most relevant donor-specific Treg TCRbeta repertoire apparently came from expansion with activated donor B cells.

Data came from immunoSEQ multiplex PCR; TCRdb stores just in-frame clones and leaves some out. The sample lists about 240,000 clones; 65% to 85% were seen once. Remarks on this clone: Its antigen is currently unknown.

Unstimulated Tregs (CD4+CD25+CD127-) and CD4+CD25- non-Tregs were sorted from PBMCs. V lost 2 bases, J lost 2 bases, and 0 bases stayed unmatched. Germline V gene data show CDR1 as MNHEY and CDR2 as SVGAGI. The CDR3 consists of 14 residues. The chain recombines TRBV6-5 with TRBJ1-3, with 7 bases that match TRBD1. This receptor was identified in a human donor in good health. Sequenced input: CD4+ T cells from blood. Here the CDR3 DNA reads TGTGCCAGCAGTTACGACAGGGCTGGAAACACCATATATTTT. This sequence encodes CASSYDRAGNTIYF.